This T cell receptor (beta chain) is from a study of blood T cell repertoires in COVID-19. Study-wide context: Specimens from acute and convalescent COVID-19 originated in the United States, Italy and Spain.

Germline CDR1 reads MDHEN; CDR2 reads SYDVKM. The CDR3 length is 15 residues. Germline trimming cut 6 bases from V and 4 bases from J; bases unmatched to any gene: 11. Original methodology: By means of reference gene primer amplification, nucleated cell counts were estimated. Produced via immunoSEQ multiplex PCR; TCRdb's table is partial and in-frame only. That table supplies the V and J calls and clone size; D and trimming were determined from the DNA. The repertoire has more than 250,000 clones, approximately 90% of them found once; the top ten carry about 3.6%. The rearrangement links TRBV28 to TRBJ2-7; TRBD1 matches 8 bases. Sequenced sample: peripheral blood. The clonotype originates from a man younger than 35 with active or convalescent COVID-19. DNA for the CDR3: TGTGCCAGCAGCGGTCAGGGGGCGCAAGATTACGAGCAGTACTTC. It encodes CASSGQGAQDYEQYF.